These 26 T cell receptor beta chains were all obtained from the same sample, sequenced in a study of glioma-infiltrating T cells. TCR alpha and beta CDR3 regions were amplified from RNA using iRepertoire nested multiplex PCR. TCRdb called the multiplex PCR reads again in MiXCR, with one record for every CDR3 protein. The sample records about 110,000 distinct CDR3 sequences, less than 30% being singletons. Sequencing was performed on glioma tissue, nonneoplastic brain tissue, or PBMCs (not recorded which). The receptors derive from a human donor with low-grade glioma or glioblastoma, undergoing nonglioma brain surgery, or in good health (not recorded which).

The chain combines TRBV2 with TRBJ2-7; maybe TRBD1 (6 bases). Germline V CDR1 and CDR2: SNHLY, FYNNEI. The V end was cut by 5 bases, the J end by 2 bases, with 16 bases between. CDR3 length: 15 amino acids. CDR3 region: CASSSPDSRPYEQYF. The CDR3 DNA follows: TGTGCCAGCAGTTCCCCGGACAGTAGGCCCTACGAGCAGTACTTC. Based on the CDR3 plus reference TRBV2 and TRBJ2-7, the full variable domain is EPEVTQTPSHQVTQMGQEVILRCVPISNHLYFYWYRQILGQKVEFLVSFYNNEISEKSEIFDDQFSVERPDGSNFTLKIRSTKLEDSAMYFCASSSPDSRPYEQYFGPGTRLTVT.

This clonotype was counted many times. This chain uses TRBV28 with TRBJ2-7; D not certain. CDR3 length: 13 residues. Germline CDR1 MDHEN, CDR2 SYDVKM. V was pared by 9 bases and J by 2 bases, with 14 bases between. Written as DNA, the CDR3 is TGTGCCAGTATTAACGGCGGTACCTACGAGCAGTACTTC. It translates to CASINGGTYEQYF. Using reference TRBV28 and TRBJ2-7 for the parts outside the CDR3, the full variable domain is DVKVTQSSRYLVKRTGEKVFLECVQDMDHENMFWYRQDPGLGLRLIYFSYDVKMKEKGDIPEGYSVSREKKERFSLILESASTNQTSMYLCASINGGTYEQYFGPGTRLTVT.

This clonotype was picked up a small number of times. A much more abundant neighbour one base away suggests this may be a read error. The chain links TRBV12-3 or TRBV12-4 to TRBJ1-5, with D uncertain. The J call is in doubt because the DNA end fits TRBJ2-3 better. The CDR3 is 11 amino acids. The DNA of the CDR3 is TGTGCCAGCAGTAAGAATCAGCCCCAGTATTTT. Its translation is CASSKNQPQYF.

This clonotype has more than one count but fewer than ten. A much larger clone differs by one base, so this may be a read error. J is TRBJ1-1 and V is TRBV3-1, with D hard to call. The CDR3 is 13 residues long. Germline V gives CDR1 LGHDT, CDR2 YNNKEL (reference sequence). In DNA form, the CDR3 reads TGTGTCAGCAGCCAAGCCGGGAACACTGAAGCTTTCTTT. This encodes CVSSQAGNTEAFF.

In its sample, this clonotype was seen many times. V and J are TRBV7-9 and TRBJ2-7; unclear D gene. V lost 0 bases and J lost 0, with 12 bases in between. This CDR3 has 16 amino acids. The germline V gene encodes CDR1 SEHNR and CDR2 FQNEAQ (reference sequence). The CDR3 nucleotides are TGTGCCAGCAGCTTAGCGTTAGGGTTCTTCTCCTACGAGCAGTACTTC. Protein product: CASSLALGFFSYEQYF.

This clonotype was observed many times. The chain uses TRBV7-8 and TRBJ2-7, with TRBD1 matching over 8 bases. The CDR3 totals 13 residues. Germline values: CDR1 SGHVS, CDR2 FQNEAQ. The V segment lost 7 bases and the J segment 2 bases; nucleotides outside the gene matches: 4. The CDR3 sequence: CASTRDRTYEQYF. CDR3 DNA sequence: TGTGCCAGCACCCGGGACAGGACCTACGAGCAGTACTTC.

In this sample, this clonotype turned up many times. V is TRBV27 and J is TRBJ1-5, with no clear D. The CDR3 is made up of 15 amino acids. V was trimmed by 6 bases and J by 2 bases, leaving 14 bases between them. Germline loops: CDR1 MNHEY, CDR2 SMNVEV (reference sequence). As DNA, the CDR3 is TGTGCCAGCAGCTTAGGGTTTTATGGCAATCAGCCCCAGCATTTT. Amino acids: CASSLGFYGNQPQHF.

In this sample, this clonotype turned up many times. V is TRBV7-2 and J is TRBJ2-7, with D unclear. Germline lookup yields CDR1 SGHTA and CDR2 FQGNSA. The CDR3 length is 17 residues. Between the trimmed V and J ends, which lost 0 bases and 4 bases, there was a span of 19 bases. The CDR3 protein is CASSLASGPLTSYEQYF. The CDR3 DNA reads TGTGCCAGCAGCTTAGCGAGTGGGCCTTTAACGTCGTACGAGCAGTACTTC.

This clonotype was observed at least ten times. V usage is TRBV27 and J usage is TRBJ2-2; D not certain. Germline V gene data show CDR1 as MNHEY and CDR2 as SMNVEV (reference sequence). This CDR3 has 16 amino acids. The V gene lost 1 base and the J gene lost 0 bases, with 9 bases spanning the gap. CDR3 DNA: TGTGCCAGCAGTTTATTCGGCCACGCGAACACCGGGGAGCTGTTTTTT. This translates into CASSLFGHANTGELFF.

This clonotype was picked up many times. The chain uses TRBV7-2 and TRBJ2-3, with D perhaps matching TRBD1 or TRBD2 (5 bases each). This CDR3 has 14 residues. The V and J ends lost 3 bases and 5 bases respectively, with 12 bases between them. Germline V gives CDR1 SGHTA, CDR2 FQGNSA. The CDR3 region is CASSLRGSGDTQYF. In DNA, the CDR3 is TGTGCCAGCAGCTTGAGGGGCTCCGGAGATACGCAGTATTTT. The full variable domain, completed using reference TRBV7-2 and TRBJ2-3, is GAGVSQSPSNKVTEKGKDVELRCDPISGHTALYWYRQSLGQGLEFLIYFQGNSAPDKSGLPSDRFSAERTGGSVSTLTIQRTQQEDSAVYLCASSLRGSGDTQYFGPGTRLTVL.

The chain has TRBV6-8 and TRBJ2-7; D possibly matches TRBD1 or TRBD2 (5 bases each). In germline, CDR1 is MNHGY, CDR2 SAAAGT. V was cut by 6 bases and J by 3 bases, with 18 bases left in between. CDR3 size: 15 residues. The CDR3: CASRPNGAADYEQYF. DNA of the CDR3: TGTGCCAGCAGACCTAACGGGGCGGCCGACTACGAGCAGTACTTC.

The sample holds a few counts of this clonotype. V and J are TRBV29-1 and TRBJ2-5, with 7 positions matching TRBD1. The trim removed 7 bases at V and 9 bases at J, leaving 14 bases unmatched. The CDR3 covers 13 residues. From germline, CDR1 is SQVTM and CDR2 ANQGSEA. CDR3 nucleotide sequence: TGCAGCGCCTTGACAGGGATCGGAACCTCCCAGTACTTC. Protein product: CSALTGIGTSQYF.

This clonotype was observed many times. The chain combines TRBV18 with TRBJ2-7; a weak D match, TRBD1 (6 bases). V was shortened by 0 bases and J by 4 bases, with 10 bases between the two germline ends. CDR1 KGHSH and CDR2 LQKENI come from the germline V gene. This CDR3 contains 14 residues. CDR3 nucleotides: TGTGCCAGCTCACCACCAAACAGGGATTACGAGCAGTACTTC. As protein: CASSPPNRDYEQYF. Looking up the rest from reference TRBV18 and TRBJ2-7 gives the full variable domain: NAGVMQNPRHLVRRRGQEARLRCSPMKGHSHVYWYRQLPEEGLKFMVYLQKENIIDESGMPKERFSAEFPKEGPSILRIQQVVRGDSAAYFCASSPPNRDYEQYFGPGTRLTVT.

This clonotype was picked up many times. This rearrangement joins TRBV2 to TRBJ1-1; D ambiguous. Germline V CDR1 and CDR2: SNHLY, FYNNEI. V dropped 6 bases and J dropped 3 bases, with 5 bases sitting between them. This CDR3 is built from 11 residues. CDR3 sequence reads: CASSPYTEAFF. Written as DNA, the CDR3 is TGTGCCAGCAGCCCGTACACTGAAGCTTTCTTT.

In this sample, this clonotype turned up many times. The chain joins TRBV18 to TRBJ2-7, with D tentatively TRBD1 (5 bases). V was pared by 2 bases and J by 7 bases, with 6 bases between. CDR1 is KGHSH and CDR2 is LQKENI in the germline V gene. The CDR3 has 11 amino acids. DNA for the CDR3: TGTGCCAGCTCACCAGACAGAGAGCAGTACTTC. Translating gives CASSPDREQYF.

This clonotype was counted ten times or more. CDR3 sequence: CASSPPSNNSPLHF. In DNA, the CDR3 is TGTGCCAGCTCACCACCTTCGAACAATTCACCCCTCCACTTT. The chain combines TRBV18 with TRBJ1-6; D not resolved. The germline V gene encodes CDR1 KGHSH and CDR2 LQKENI. The CDR3 totals 14 residues. Trimming stripped 0 bases from V and 7 bases from J, with 7 bases between.

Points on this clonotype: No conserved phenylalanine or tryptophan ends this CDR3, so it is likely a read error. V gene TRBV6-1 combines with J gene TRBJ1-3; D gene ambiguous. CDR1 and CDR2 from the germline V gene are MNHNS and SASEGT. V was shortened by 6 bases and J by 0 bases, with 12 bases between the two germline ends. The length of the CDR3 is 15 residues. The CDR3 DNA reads TGTGCCAGCAGCTCGTACGACACCTCTGGAAACACCATATATTGT. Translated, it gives CASSSYDTSGNTIYC.

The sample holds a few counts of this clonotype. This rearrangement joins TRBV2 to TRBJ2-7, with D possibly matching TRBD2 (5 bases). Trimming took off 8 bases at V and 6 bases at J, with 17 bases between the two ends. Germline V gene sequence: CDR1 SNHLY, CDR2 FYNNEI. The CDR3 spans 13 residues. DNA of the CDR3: TGTGCCAGCCACCCTACCCGGACTGGCGAGCAGTACTTC. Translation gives CASHPTRTGEQYF.

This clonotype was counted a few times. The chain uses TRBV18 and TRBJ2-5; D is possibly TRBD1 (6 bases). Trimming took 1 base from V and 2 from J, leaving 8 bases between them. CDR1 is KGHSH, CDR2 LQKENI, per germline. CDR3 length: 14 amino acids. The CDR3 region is CASSPQQGQETQYF. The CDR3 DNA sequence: TGTGCCAGCTCACCACAACAGGGACAAGAGACCCAGTACTTC.

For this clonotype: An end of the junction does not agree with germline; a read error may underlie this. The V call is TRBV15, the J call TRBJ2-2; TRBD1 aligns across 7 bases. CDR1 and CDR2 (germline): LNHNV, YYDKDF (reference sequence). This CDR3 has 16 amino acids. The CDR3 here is CATSRDPGQNTGELIF. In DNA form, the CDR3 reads TGTGCCACCAGCAGAGACCCGGGACAGAACACCGGGGAGCTAATTTTT.

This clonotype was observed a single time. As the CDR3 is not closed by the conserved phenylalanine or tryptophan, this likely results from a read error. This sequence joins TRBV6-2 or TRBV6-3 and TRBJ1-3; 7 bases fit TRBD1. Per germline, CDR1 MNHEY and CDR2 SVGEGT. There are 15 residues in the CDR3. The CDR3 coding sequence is TGTGCCAGCAGTCAGACAGGGTTCTCTGCAAACACCATATATCTT. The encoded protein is CASSQTGFSANTIYL.

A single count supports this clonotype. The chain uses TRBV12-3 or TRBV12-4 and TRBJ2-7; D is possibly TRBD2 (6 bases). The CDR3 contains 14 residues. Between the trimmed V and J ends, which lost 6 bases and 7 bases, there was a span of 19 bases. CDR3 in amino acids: CASRNSGDGGEQYF. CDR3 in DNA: TGTGCCAGCAGAAATTCGGGAGACGGAGGGGAGCAGTACTTC.

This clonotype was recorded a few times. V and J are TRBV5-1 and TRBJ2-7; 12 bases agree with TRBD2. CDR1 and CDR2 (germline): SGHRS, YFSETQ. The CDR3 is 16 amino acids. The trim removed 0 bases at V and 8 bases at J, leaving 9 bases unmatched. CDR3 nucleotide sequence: TGCGCCAGCAGCTTGGATCATGCTAGCGGGAGGGCCAAGCAGTACTTC. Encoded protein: CASSLDHASGRAKQYF.

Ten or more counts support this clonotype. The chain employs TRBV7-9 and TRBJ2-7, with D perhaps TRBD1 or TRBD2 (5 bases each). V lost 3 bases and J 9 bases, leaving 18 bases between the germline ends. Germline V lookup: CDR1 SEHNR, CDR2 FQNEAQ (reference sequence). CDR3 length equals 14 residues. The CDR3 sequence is CASSFGMPSTGQYF. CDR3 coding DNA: TGTGCCAGCAGCTTCGGGATGCCGTCTACAGGGCAGTACTTC.

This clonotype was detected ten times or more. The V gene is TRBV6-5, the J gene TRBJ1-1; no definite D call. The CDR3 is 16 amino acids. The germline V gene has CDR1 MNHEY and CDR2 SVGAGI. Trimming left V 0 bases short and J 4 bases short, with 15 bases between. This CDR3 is CASSYSRRSKATEAFF. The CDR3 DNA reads TGTGCCAGCAGTTACTCGCGCCGGAGTAAAGCCACTGAAGCTTTCTTT.

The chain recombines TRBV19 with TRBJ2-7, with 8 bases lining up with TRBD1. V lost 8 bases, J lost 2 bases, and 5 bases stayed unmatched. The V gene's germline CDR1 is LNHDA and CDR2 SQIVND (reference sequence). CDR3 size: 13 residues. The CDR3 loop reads CASDRGRTYEQYF. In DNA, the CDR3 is TGTGCCAGTGACAGGGGTCGAACCTACGAGCAGTACTTC.